The rows below give T cell receptor beta chains drawn from one sample of a study of T cells in Graves' hyperthyroidism and ophthalmopathy. MiXCR, applied by TCRdb to the multiplex PCR reads, yields one record per CDR3 protein. This sample has approximately 630,000 distinct CDR3 sequences; around 15% occur once, and the top ten carry 3% to 4%. Material for sequencing was blood. These receptors all stem from a woman in her twenties or thirties with Graves' hyperthyroidism. The CDR3 runs from the conserved cysteine through the conserved F or W. D genes are given only for firm matches. Clone size is shown for a subset of rows, as once, few, many or a class of expanded clone.

V gene	D gene	J gene	clone size	CDR3 DNA	CDR3 protein
TRBV6-2/TRBV6-3	.	TRBJ2-1	many	TGTGCCAGCTCCGCGGGAATAGGGTCCTACAATGAGCAGTTCTTC	CASSAGIGSYNEQFF
TRBV6-1	.	TRBJ2-7	many	TGTGCCAGCACTCGGGGGGCGATCTACGAGCAGTACTTC	CASTRGAIYEQYF
TRBV25-1	.	TRBJ2-7	many	TGTGCCAGCAGTGAAGGGGTACGGGAGTCGGTCTACGAGCAGTACTTC	CASSEGVRESVYEQYF
TRBV6-9	.	TRBJ2-7	.	TGTGCCAGCAGTTCCCAGCAGGAGGGCTACGAGCAGTACTTC	CASSSQQEGYEQYF
TRBV27	.	TRBJ1-5	many	TGTGCCAGCAGCTGGACCGGCTTGTTGCCCCAGCATTTT	CASSWTGLLPQHF
TRBV25-1	TRBD1	TRBJ1-2	.	TGTGCCAGCAGTGCTCGACCCCTCTCGGGACAGGACCTCTATGGCTACACCTTC	CASSARPLSGQDLYGYTF
TRBV2	TRBD1	TRBJ1-5	.	TGTGCCAGCAGTCGACAGGGGGACTTGAGCAATCAGCCCCAGCATTTT	CASSRQGDLSNQPQHF
TRBV28	.	TRBJ2-3	.	TGTGCCAGCAGTTCGCCTCGAACAGGGATATTTACAGATACGCAGTATTTT	CASSSPRTGIFTDTQYF
TRBV28	TRBD2	TRBJ2-7	many	TGTGCCAGCAGTTTATTATCCGGGAGGGGTGAACAGTACTTC	CASSLLSGRGEQYF
TRBV20-1	.	TRBJ2-5	many	TGCAGTGCTAGTGGTAGTCTGGAGACCCAGTACTTC	CSASGSLETQYF
TRBV5-5	TRBD2	TRBJ2-1	many	TGTGCCAGCAGCTTGAGTGGGGGAGGGAATGAGCAGTTCTTC	CASSLSGGGNEQFF
TRBV13	TRBD1	TRBJ1-2	few	TGTGCCAGCAGCTTAGGAAGGACAGGGGGCTGGTATGGCTACACCTTC	CASSLGRTGGWYGYTF
TRBV6-2/TRBV6-3	TRBD2	TRBJ2-1	many	TGTGCCAGCAGTTGGACTAGCGGGAGCTACAATGAGCAGTTCTTC	CASSWTSGSYNEQFF
TRBV5-1	.	TRBJ2-1	many	TGCGCCAGCAGCTCCGATTCGGGACGTTCCTACAATGAGCAGTTCTTC	CASSSDSGRSYNEQFF
TRBV10-2	.	TRBJ1-1	many	TGCGCCAGCAGTGAGTCGGCGGCGATGAACACTGAAGCTTTCTTT	CASSESAAMNTEAFF
TRBV28	.	TRBJ1-5	many	TGTGCCAGTTTCGGGGGCAGTGGCTATCAGCCCCAGCATTTT	CASFGGSGYQPQHF
TRBV3-1	TRBD2	TRBJ2-1	many	TGTGCCAGCAGCCTGACTAGCGGGGAAGAGCAGTTCTTC	CASSLTSGEEQFF
TRBV11-2	.	TRBJ2-1	few	TGTGCCAGCAGCTTTCCGGGAGTTGCCTACAATGAGCAGTTCTTC	CASSFPGVAYNEQFF
TRBV6-5	TRBD2	TRBJ2-3	many	TGTGCCAGCACCCTAGCGGGAGCAAGGACAGATACGCAGTATTTT	CASTLAGARTDTQYF
TRBV12-3/TRBV12-4	.	TRBJ1-4	once	TGTGCCAGCAGTATGGGGGTCAGGTATCCGTTTTTT	CASSMGVRYPFF
TRBV30	TRBD1	TRBJ1-6	many	TGTGCCTGGAGTTCCGGGACAGCTAATTCACCCCTCCACTTT	CAWSSGTANSPLHF
TRBV11-3	TRBD2	TRBJ2-3	many	TGTGCCAGCAGCTCCATAGCGGGAGGGCCCGGGACAGATACGCAGTATTTT	CASSSIAGGPGTDTQYF
TRBV2	.	TRBJ1-2	many	TGTGCCAGCAGCGCTACAGCTAACTATGGCTACACCTTC	CASSATANYGYTF
TRBV20-1	.	TRBJ1-2	many	TGCAGTGCAGCAGGTGATGGCTACACCTTC	CSAAGDGYTF
TRBV29-1	.	TRBJ2-3	few	TGCAGCGCAACGGAAGGGACGCTAGATACGCAGTATTTT	CSATEGTLDTQYF
TRBV28	.	TRBJ2-2	many	TGTGCCAGCAGTCAGGGGTCCGGGGAGCTGTTTTTT	CASSQGSGELFF
TRBV4-2	TRBD2	TRBJ2-5	.	TGTGCCAGCAGCCAAGGGCCGGGAGGACACCAAGAGACCCAGTACTTC	CASSQGPGGHQETQYF
TRBV11-2	.	TRBJ2-7	.	TGTGCCAGCAGCTTGGGAGGAGAGGAGTCCTACGAGCAGTACTTC	CASSLGGEESYEQYF
TRBV12-3/TRBV12-4	TRBD1	TRBJ1-4	many	TGTGCCAGCAGCCTAGGGGGGACAGGGGACGAAAAACTGTTTTTT	CASSLGGTGDEKLFF
TRBV20-1	TRBD2	TRBJ2-3	many	TGCAGTGCTGGCCCCTCGGGAGGTAGCGGGAGTATTGGCACAGATACGCAGTATTTT	CSAGPSGGSGSIGTDTQYF
TRBV2	.	TRBJ1-4	few	TGTGCCAGCAGAAGTGGGGAAAAACTGTTTTTT	CASRSGEKLFF
TRBV29-1	.	TRBJ2-7	many	TGCAGGGACTTTTCGGGGGTAGGATACGAGCAGTACTTC	CRDFSGVGYEQYF
TRBV20-1	.	TRBJ1-3	.	TGCAGTGCTAGAGTAGTGTTAGGGCATCTTGGAAACACCATATATTTT	CSARVVLGHLGNTIYF
TRBV20-1	.	TRBJ2-7	few	TGCAGTGCCAATGAAGAGAGTTCTAGCTCCTACGAGCAGTACTTC	CSANEESSSSYEQYF
TRBV28	.	TRBJ1-5	once	TGTGCCAGCAGAGCGCAACCACCTAATGGCCCCCAGCATTTT	CASRAQPPNGPQHF
TRBV15	.	TRBJ1-6	many	TGTGCCACCAGCAGAGTGGGGGAGCCCCTCCACTTT	CATSRVGEPLHF
TRBV9	.	TRBJ2-5	.	TGTGCCAGCAGCACTCGTGACGGAGAGACCCAGTACTTC	CASSTRDGETQYF
TRBV6-6	.	TRBJ1-1	many	TGTGCCAGCAGTTACTCGGGGGAGGCTGAAGCTTTCTTT	CASSYSGEAEAFF
TRBV6-2/TRBV6-3	TRBD2	TRBJ2-7	many	TGTGCCAGCAGTTACTGGGGACTAGCGGGAGGATCCCTCTACGGGCAGTACTTC	CASSYWGLAGGSLYGQYF
TRBV20-1	TRBD2	TRBJ2-3	.	TGCAGTGCACTAGCGGGGAGCACAGATACGCAGTATTTT	CSALAGSTDTQYF
TRBV7-9	.	TRBJ1-1	.	TGTGCCAGCAGCTTAGCGGCAGCAGCAACTGAAGCTCTCTTT	CASSLAAAATEALF
TRBV24-1	.	TRBJ2-2	.	TGTGCCACCACTGCGAACACCGGGGAGCTGTTTTTT	CATTANTGELFF
TRBV19	TRBD2	TRBJ2-1	few	TGTGCCAGTAGTACGGGACTAGTTTTTGTGAATGAGCAGTTCTTC	CASSTGLVFVNEQFF
TRBV7-9	.	TRBJ2-7	.	TGTGCCAGCAGCTTCTTAACCGACGAGCAGTACTTC	CASSFLTDEQYF
TRBV28	.	TRBJ1-1	many	TGTGCCAGCAGTTTAAAACATGGGGGGGACACCGGCATGAACACTGAAGCTTTCTTT	CASSLKHGGDTGMNTEAFF
TRBV28	.	TRBJ2-1	many	TGTGCCAGTAAATTTAGCGGTTTGTCCTACAATGAGCAGTTCTTC	CASKFSGLSYNEQFF
TRBV27	.	TRBJ2-1	few	TGTGCCAGCAGTTTCGAGACGGACGCCTACAATGAGCAGTTCTTC	CASSFETDAYNEQFF
TRBV10-3	.	TRBJ1-4	once	TGTGCCATCAGTGGTGGGGCAGAAAATGAAAAACTGCTTTTT	CAISGGAENEKLLF
TRBV19	.	TRBJ2-7	.	TGTGCCAGTAGTATGTACGGGACCGACTACGAGCAGTACTTC	CASSMYGTDYEQYF
TRBV18	TRBD2	TRBJ2-7	.	TGTGCCAGCTCACCACCGCTAGCGGGATCGGCCGAGCAGTACTTC	CASSPPLAGSAEQYF